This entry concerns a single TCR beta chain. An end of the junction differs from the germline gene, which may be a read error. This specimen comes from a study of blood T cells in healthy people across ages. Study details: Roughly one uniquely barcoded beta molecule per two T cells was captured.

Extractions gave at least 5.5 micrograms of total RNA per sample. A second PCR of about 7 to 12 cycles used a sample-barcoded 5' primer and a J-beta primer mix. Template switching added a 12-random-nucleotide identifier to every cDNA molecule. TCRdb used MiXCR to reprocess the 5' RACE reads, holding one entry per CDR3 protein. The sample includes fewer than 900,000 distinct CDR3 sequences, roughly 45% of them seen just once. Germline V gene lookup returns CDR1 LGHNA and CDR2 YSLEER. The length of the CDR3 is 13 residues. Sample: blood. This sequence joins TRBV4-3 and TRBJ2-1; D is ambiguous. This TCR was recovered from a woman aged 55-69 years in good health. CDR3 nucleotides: TGCGCCAGCAACCAAGATCGGCGAAATGAGCAGTTCTTC. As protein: CASNQDRRNEQFF.